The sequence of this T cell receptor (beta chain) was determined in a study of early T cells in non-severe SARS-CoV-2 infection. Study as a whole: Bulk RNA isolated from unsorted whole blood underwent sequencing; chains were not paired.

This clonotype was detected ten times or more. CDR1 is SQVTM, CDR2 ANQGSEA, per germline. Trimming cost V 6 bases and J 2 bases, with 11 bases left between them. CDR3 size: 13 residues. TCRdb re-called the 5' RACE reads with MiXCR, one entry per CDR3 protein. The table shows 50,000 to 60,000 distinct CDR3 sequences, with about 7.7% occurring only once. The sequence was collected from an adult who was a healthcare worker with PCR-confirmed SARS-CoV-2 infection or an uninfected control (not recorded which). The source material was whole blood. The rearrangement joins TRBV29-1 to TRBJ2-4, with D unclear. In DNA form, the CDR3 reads TGCAGCGTGATGATGATAACCAAAAACATTCAGTACTTC. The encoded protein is CSVMMITKNIQYF.